This TCR beta chain was recovered during a study of T cell repertoires in cytomegalovirus infection. About this clonotype itself: No antigen is known for it.

TCRdb reprocessed the reads via MiXCR and lists one record per CDR3 protein. This table has 75,000 to 95,000 distinct CDR3 sequences, 40% to 50% appearing once. Germline V gene lookup returns CDR1 LGHNA and CDR2 YNFKEQ. The V end was cut by 0 bases, the J end by 2 bases, with 10 bases between. The CDR3 consists of 15 residues. Material: CD8+ T cells from cultured PBMCs, obtained from culture after CMV antigen stimulation. This TCR was sampled from a human donor in good health (CMV status not recorded). Some clones in this sample may be carry-over from other donors' samples. The chain couples TRBV4-2 to TRBJ1-2; D not certain. The CDR3 sequence is CASSQESHRNYGYTF. The CDR3 nucleotides read TGTGCCAGCAGCCAAGAGTCTCACAGAAACTATGGCTACACCTTC.